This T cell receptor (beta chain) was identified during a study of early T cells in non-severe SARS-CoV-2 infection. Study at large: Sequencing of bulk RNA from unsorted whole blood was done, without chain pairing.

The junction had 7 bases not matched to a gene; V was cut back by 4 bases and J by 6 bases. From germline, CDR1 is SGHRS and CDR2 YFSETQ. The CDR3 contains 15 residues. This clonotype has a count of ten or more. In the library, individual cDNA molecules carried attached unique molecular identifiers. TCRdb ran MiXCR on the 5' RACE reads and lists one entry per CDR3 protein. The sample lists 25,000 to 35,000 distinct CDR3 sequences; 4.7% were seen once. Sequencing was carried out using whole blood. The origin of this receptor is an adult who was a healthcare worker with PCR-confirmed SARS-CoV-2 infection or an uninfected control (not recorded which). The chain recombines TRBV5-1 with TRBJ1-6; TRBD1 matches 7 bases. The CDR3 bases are TGCGCCAGCAGCGGACAACAGGGGAGTAATTCACCCCTCCACTTT. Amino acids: CASSGQQGSNSPLHF. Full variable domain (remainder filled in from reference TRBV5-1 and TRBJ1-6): KAGVTQTPRYLIKTRGQQVTLSCSPISGHRSVSWYQQTPGQGLQFLFEYFSETQRNKGNFPGRFSGRQFSNSRSEMNVSTLELGDSALYLCASSGQQGSNSPLHFGNGTRLTVT.